The rows below give T cell receptor beta chains drawn from one sample of a study of T cell responses to AZD1222 COVID-19 vaccine. Generated by immunoSEQ multiplex PCR, the TCRdb table keeps only in-frame clones and is missing some. The sample has tens of thousands of clones, approximately 91% seen once. Sample: peripheral blood, taken on day 0 of AZD1222 vaccination. Receptor source: an adult in good health. Each CDR3 is given with its conserved first and last residue. D genes are given only for firm matches. Some rows mark clone size as missing; the rest say once, few, many or name a class of expanded clone.

V	D	J	size	CDR3	DNA
TRBV27	.	TRBJ1-4	.	CASMPVTGLNNEKLFF	TGTGCCAGCATGCCCGTCACGGGGCTTAATAATGAAAAACTGTTTTTT
TRBV12-3/TRBV12-4	.	TRBJ1-2	once	CASSLPTRGYTF	TGTGCCAGCAGTTTACCCACCCGAGGCTACACCTTC
TRBV30	TRBD1	TRBJ2-7	.	CAWSRTGGAYEQYF	TGTGCCTGGAGCCGGACAGGGGGGGCCTACGAGCAGTACTTC
TRBV5-5	TRBD1	TRBJ2-7	.	CASSLQTGGAFEQYF	TGTGCCAGCAGCCTCCAGACAGGGGGCGCGTTCGAGCAGTACTTC
TRBV6-2/TRBV6-3	.	TRBJ1-5	.	CASSSGPGPGMGYSNQPQHF	TGTGCCAGCAGTTCGGGGCCGGGCCCAGGGATGGGCTATAGCAATCAGCCCCAGCATTTT
TRBV5-4	.	TRBJ1-3	.	CASSLNAGNTIYF	TGTGCCAGCAGCTTGAATGCTGGAAACACCATATATTTT
TRBV3-1/TRBV3-2	.	TRBJ2-1	.	CASSPRDDYNEQFF	TGTGCCAGCAGCCCTAGGGACGACTACAATGAGCAGTTCTTC
TRBV18	TRBD2	TRBJ2-7	.	CASSPQASGGTPDEQYF	TGTGCCAGCTCACCACAGGCTAGCGGGGGGACCCCCGACGAGCAGTACTTC
TRBV19	.	TRBJ1-3	.	CASSRALIIASGNTIYF	TGTGCCAGTAGTAGGGCCCTGATTATAGCCTCTGGAAACACCATATATTTT
TRBV12-5	TRBD1	TRBJ1-3	.	CASGLREGASGNTIYF	TGTGCTAGTGGTTTACGCGAGGGGGCATCAGGAAACACCATATATTTT
TRBV19	.	TRBJ1-6	.	CASRPNPTGGSPLHF	TGTGCCAGTAGACCAAATCCGACTGGCGGTTCACCCCTCCACTTT
TRBV2	.	TRBJ2-7	.	CASSEGGHSGQYF	TGTGCCAGCAGTGAAGGGGGTCATAGCGGGCAGTACTTC
TRBV10-3	.	TRBJ1-5	.	CAIGQGIQPQHF	TGTGCCATCGGGCAGGGAATACAGCCCCAGCATTTT
TRBV15	TRBD1	TRBJ1-5	.	CATSRETGFNQPQHF	TGTGCCACCAGCAGAGAGACAGGGTTTAATCAGCCCCAGCATTTT
TRBV6-6	TRBD1	TRBJ2-5	.	CASSRSGGPRETQYF	TGTGCCAGCAGTCGTTCAGGGGGCCCGCGGGAGACCCAGTACTTC
TRBV19	.	TRBJ1-2	.	CASQNMVDYGYTF	TGTGCCTCACAGAACATGGTGGACTATGGCTACACCTTC
TRBV5-4	.	TRBJ2-3	.	CASSLSGFGTDTQYF	TGTGCCAGCAGCTTATCAGGGTTTGGGACAGATACGCAGTATTTT
TRBV19	.	TRBJ2-3	.	CASSRFYQTTDTQYF	TGTGCCAGTAGTAGGTTCTACCAGACCACAGATACGCAGTATTTT
TRBV6-1	.	TRBJ1-3	.	CATQAGSSGNTIYF	TGTGCCACCCAGGCGGGGAGCTCTGGAAACACCATATATTTT
TRBV5-6	.	TRBJ2-5	.	CASRYRSGGWSPGTQYF	TGTGCCAGCAGATATCGTTCGGGGGGCTGGTCCCCAGGGACCCAGTACTTC
TRBV7-2	TRBD1	TRBJ1-5	.	CASSPDRTGGGNQPQHF	TGTGCCAGCAGCCCCGATCGGACAGGGGGTGGCAATCAGCCCCAGCATTTT
TRBV19	.	TRBJ2-2	.	CASSSPRRSNTGELFF	TGTGCCAGTAGTTCCCCCCGGAGATCCAACACCGGGGAGCTGTTTTTT
TRBV14	.	TRBJ2-5	.	CASSQENEETQYF	TGTGCCAGCAGCCAAGAAAACGAAGAGACCCAGTACTTC
TRBV6-5	TRBD1	TRBJ2-7	.	CASSGGQGKYEQYF	TGTGCCAGCTCGGGCGGACAGGGGAAGTACGAGCAGTACTTC
TRBV18	.	TRBJ2-7	few	CASSPHLGSYEQYF	TGTGCCAGCTCACCCCACCTCGGTTCCTACGAGCAGTACTTC
TRBV29-1	TRBD1	TRBJ1-1	.	CSVVGANRGTEAFF	TGCAGCGTTGTGGGGGCCAACAGGGGCACTGAAGCTTTCTTT
TRBV7-8	.	TRBJ1-4	.	CASSRTRRIGNEKLFF	TGTGCCAGCAGCCGTACCCGACGGATCGGGAATGAAAAACTGTTTTTT
TRBV5-1	TRBD1	TRBJ1-2	.	CASSRGQTGGYTF	TGCGCCAGCAGCCGGGGACAGACGGGGGGCTACACCTTC
TRBV7-3	.	TRBJ1-4	.	CASSSPDEKLFF	TGTGCCAGCAGCTCCCCTGATGAAAAACTGTTTTTT
TRBV18	.	TRBJ1-1	.	CASSPRVTGNTEAFF	TGTGCCAGCTCACCACGCGTGACAGGGAACACTGAAGCTTTCTTT
TRBV6-5	.	TRBJ1-2	.	CASSPGYGYTF	TGTGCCAGCAGCCCGGGATATGGCTACACCTTC
TRBV7-2	TRBD2	TRBJ2-5	once	CASTLGGGAYETQYF	TGTGCCAGCACTCTAGGCGGGGGGGCCTACGAGACCCAGTACTTC
TRBV6-2/TRBV6-3	.	TRBJ1-1	once	CASSLFSTEAFF	TGTGCCAGCAGTTTATTTTCCACTGAAGCTTTCTTT
TRBV28	TRBD2	TRBJ2-7	.	CASSSGGNPTYEQYF	TGTGCCAGCAGTAGCGGGGGGAATCCCACCTACGAGCAGTACTTC
TRBV7-2	TRBD1	TRBJ1-4	.	CASSLERTGKLFF	TGTGCCAGCAGCTTAGAGCGGACAGGAAAACTGTTTTTT
TRBV6-2/TRBV6-3	.	TRBJ1-2	.	CASSRKTGINGYTF	TGTGCCAGCAGTCGTAAAACAGGGATCAATGGCTACACCTTC
TRBV6-6	.	TRBJ1-2	.	CASSHSVAGYTF	TGTGCCAGCAGTCACAGTGTTGCAGGCTACACCTTC
TRBV5-1	TRBD1	TRBJ1-2	once	CASSRGQTNYGYTF	TGCGCCAGCAGCAGGGGACAGACTAACTATGGCTACACCTTC
TRBV10-3	.	TRBJ1-1	few	CATRMDRNTEAFF	TGTGCCACCCGTATGGACCGGAACACTGAAGCTTTCTTT
TRBV5-1	TRBD2	TRBJ2-1	.	CASSDTSGGANEQFF	TGCGCCAGCAGCGACACTAGCGGGGGGGCAAATGAGCAGTTCTTC
TRBV3-1/TRBV3-2	.	TRBJ2-7	.	CASSPLDKGYEQYF	TGTGCCAGCAGCCCACTAGATAAAGGCTACGAGCAGTACTTC
TRBV9	TRBD1	TRBJ2-1	.	CASSYDRAGNEQFF	TGTGCCAGCAGCTACGACAGGGCAGGCAATGAGCAGTTCTTC
TRBV7-2	.	TRBJ1-5	.	CASSLARGQGNQPQHF	TGTGCCAGCAGCTTAGCCCGAGGGCAGGGGAATCAGCCCCAGCATTTT
TRBV9	TRBD2	TRBJ2-3	.	CASSGLSTSEYTQYF	TGTGCCAGCAGCGGACTTTCGACTAGCGAATATACGCAGTATTTT
TRBV3-1/TRBV3-2	.	TRBJ2-1	.	CASSQGGSSYNEQFF	TGTGCCAGCAGCCAAGGAGGGAGCTCCTACAATGAGCAGTTCTTC
TRBV3-1/TRBV3-2	.	TRBJ1-2	.	CASSQDPGSYGYTF	TGTGCCAGCAGCCAAGACCCGGGGTCCTATGGCTACACCTTC
TRBV30	.	TRBJ1-1	.	CAWSVEGGAEAFF	TGTGCCTGGAGTGTGGAGGGAGGTGCTGAAGCTTTCTTT
TRBV5-1	.	TRBJ2-2	.	CASSPGWAGNTGELFF	TGCGCCAGCAGCCCCGGTTGGGCCGGGAACACCGGGGAGCTGTTTTTT
TRBV28	TRBD1	TRBJ2-7	.	CASSWGQGREQYF	TGTGCCAGCAGTTGGGGACAGGGTCGAGAGCAGTACTTC
TRBV3-1/TRBV3-2	.	TRBJ2-3	once	CASTQTPDEYTQYF	TGTGCCAGCACCCAGACACCGGATGAATATACGCAGTATTTT